This is a list of T cell receptor beta chains from one sample in a study of CD8 T cells in ankylosing spondylitis. TCRdb processed the 5' RACE reads anew with MiXCR; each CDR3 protein has one entry. Found here are more than 650,000 distinct CDR3 sequences, about 11% of them singletons; the top ten hold about 0.5%. What was sequenced was blood, either unsorted or a sorted T cell fraction (not recorded which). These receptors all come from a male donor with ankylosing spondylitis. Both conserved end residues are part of each CDR3. A D gene is named only where the DNA matches it firmly. Part of the rows lack a size; the others show once, few, many or a class for expanded clones.

. few TRBJ2-1 TRBV20-1 TGCAGTGCTAGAGTACTGGGAGAGGGCAGGGGCCCCTACAATGAGCAGTTCTTC CSARVLGEGRGPYNEQFF
. . TRBJ2-7 TRBV11-2 TGTGCCAGCAGCTTAGATTTCAGTTCCTACGAGCAGTACTTC CASSLDFSSYEQYF
TRBD1 many TRBJ2-7 TRBV5-1 TGCGCCAGCAGCAAGGGACAGGGACAAAATGAAGAGCAGTACTTC CASSKGQGQNEEQYF
. few TRBJ2-1 TRBV18 TGTGCCAGCTCACCAATGGGGTACTCCTACAATGAGCAGTTCTTC CASSPMGYSYNEQFF
. many TRBJ2-1 TRBV4-3 TGCGCCAGCAGCCAATATAGCTCCTACAATGAGCAGTTCTTC CASSQYSSYNEQFF
. . TRBJ2-7 TRBV5-1 TGCGCCAGCAGCTTGGCCGGGGGAGAGATCTCCTACGAGCAGTACTTC CASSLAGGEISYEQYF
. few TRBJ2-2 TRBV12-3/TRBV12-4 TGTGCCAGCAGTTTAGGTGGGGCCACCGGGGAGCTGTTTTTT CASSLGGATGELFF
TRBD2 . TRBJ2-7 TRBV6-2/TRBV6-3 TGTGCCAGCATGGCTCGGAGCGGGGGGAAGTACGAGCAGTACTTC CASMARSGGKYEQYF
. . TRBJ2-7 TRBV20-1 TGCAGTGCTAGGGGCCGGGCCGCGTTCTACGAGCAGTACTTC CSARGRAAFYEQYF
TRBD1 many TRBJ1-2 TRBV7-2 TGTGCCAGCAGCTTGGGACAGAGACCTAACTATGGCTACACCTTC CASSLGQRPNYGYTF
. few TRBJ2-5 TRBV7-2 TGTGCCAGCAGGTATAATCCGGGACCGCAAGAGACCCAGTACTTC CASRYNPGPQETQYF
. . TRBJ2-7 TRBV10-3 TGTGCCACCCTGACGGGAACTTCCTACGAGCAGTACTTC CATLTGTSYEQYF
. . TRBJ2-7 TRBV20-1 TGCAGTGCTCTGGTTGGCAGTGCTGGGGAGCAGTACTTC CSALVGSAGEQYF
TRBD2 many TRBJ2-1 TRBV5-1 TGCGCCAGCAGCCTCGGGACTAGCGGGTATGCGCAGTTCTTC CASSLGTSGYAQFF
TRBD2 . TRBJ2-1 TRBV20-1 TGCAGTGCGAAAAGCGGGACTTTGGACAATGAGCAGTTCTTC CSAKSGTLDNEQFF
. few TRBJ1-4 TRBV9 TGTGCCAGCAGCGAACGGGCAGCAGATCTTAATGAAAAACTGTTTTTT CASSERAADLNEKLFF
TRBD2 few TRBJ2-1 TRBV5-5 TGTGCCAGCAGCGAAAGGGTAACTAGCGGGAGATTCGATGAGCAGTTCTTC CASSERVTSGRFDEQFF
TRBD1 few TRBJ1-6 TRBV20-1 TGCAGTGCTTGGACAGGGAACAATTCACCCCTCCACTTT CSAWTGNNSPLHF
TRBD2 few TRBJ2-1 TRBV6-6 TGTGCCAGCAGGAGTAGCGGGAGAGACCAGTTCTTC CASRSSGRDQFF
. . TRBJ2-1 TRBV20-1 TGCAGTGCTAGCGGGACCAAGGGCTCCTACAATGAGCAGTTCTTC CSASGTKGSYNEQFF
. . TRBJ1-5 TRBV4-3 TGCGCCAGCAGCCAAGATCTCGGGGGCCAGCCCCAGCATTTT CASSQDLGGQPQHF
. few TRBJ1-1 TRBV18 TGTGCCAGCTCACCCCCGAGGGGGAATGAAGCTTTCTTT CASSPPRGNEAFF
TRBD2 few TRBJ2-3 TRBV4-3 TGCGCCAGCAGCCAAGTCATCCGTCGACTAGCGGAGGGGCCAGATACGCAGTATTTT CASSQVIRRLAEGPDTQYF
TRBD1 . TRBJ1-5 TRBV10-3 TGTGCCATCAGTGAGTCCCCCCAGGACAGGGGTGTCAATCAGCCCCAGCATTTT CAISESPQDRGVNQPQHF
. few TRBJ2-1 TRBV4-3 TGCGCCAGCAGCCAAGATCCAAGGGCCGGGGATGAGCAGTTCTTC CASSQDPRAGDEQFF
. . TRBJ2-3 TRBV4-3 TGCGCCAGCAGCCAAGATGGGTATGGAAGTAGCGTGTTT CASSQDGYGSSVF
. few TRBJ1-5 TRBV10-3 TGTGCCATCAGTCCGGCGGTAGAACAGCCCCAGCATTTT CAISPAVEQPQHF
TRBD1 . TRBJ1-5 TRBV20-1 TGCAGTGCTGGGGACAGGGTCGGGCGAGGTCAGCCCCAGCATTTT CSAGDRVGRGQPQHF
. many TRBJ2-1 TRBV10-3 TGTGCCATCAGTGAGTCAATAGGGAGCTCCTACAATGAGCAGTTCTTC CAISESIGSSYNEQFF
. few TRBJ2-6 TRBV25-1 TGTGCCAGCAGTGAATATTTTATCCCCGGGACTTTCCGCCCATCTGGGGCCAACGTCCTGACTTTC CASSEYFIPGTFRPSGANVLTF
TRBD1 . TRBJ1-1 TRBV5-1 TGCGCCAGCACCGCCCCAAGGACAGGGGAAGACACTGAAGCTTTCTTT CASTAPRTGEDTEAFF